These 12 T cell receptor beta chains share one sample of origin, sequenced in a study of multiple sclerosis patients with progressive multifocal leukoencephalopathy. Repertoires were generated with immunoSEQ multiplex PCR, while TCRdb's copy carries only in-frame clones and drops some. Among 25,000 to 35,000 clones listed, 88% were seen once. As for time point: before natalizumab initiation. The sample consisted of PBMCs. The receptors derive from a human donor with multiple sclerosis.

The genes are TRBV6-5 and TRBJ2-7; 9 nucleotides align to TRBD1. Germline CDR1 and CDR2: MNHEY and SVGAGI. There are 16 residues in the CDR3. The J segment lost 2 bases and the V segment lost 2 bases, leaving 7 bases of the junction unmatched. The CDR3 DNA follows: TGTGCCAGCAGTTACGATCGACAGGGGGAGACCTACGAGCAGTACTTC. Its translation is CASSYDRQGETYEQYF.

The V and J genes are TRBV10-2 and TRBJ1-1; D is ambiguous. V shed 4 bases and J shed 0 bases, with 12 bases lying between them. The germline gives CDR1 WSHSY, CDR2 SAAADI. This CDR3 contains 15 residues. The CDR3 bases are TGCGCCAGCAGTGGGTTACAAAAGATGAACACTGAAGCTTTCTTT. It yields the protein CASSGLQKMNTEAFF.

V is TRBV9 and J is TRBJ2-5; unclear D gene. The V end was cut by 0 bases, the J end by 5 bases, with 8 bases between. Germline V gene data show CDR1 as SGDLS and CDR2 as YYNGEE. The CDR3 loop spans 13 amino acids. CDR3: CASSVGRVETQYF. The CDR3 coding sequence is TGTGCCAGCAGCGTAGGGCGTGTGGAGACCCAGTACTTC.

The chain links TRBV28 to TRBJ2-3; TRBD2 is a possible D gene (5 bases). Deletions cut 2 bases from V and 3 bases from J, with 12 bases between. Germline CDR1 MDHEN, CDR2 SYDVKM. The CDR3 has 15 amino acids. In nucleotides, the CDR3 is TGTGCCAGCAGTTTAAGGTCGGGATTAACAGATACGCAGTATTTT. Amino acid sequence: CASSLRSGLTDTQYF.

The chain links TRBV19 to TRBJ1-1; 7 nucleotides align to TRBD1. Germline CDR1 LNHDA, CDR2 SQIVND (reference sequence). Trimming at V came to 5 bases and at J to 6 bases, leaving 12 bases not matched to a gene. This CDR3 region has 15 residues. The CDR3 protein is CASSGIPGGLPEAFF. The CDR3 bases are TGTGCCAGTAGTGGAATACCAGGGGGTCTGCCTGAAGCTTTCTTT.

The chain combines TRBV30 with TRBJ1-5, with 9 bases matching TRBD1. Germline V gives CDR1 GTSNPN, CDR2 SVGIG (reference sequence). The CDR3 length is 14 residues. V was clipped by 1 base and J by 6 bases; unmatched bases: 4. Written as DNA, the CDR3 is TGTGCCTGGAGTGGGGGGACAGGGCCTCAGCCCCAGCATTTT. Translated, it gives CAWSGGTGPQPQHF.

This chain joins TRBV7-2 and TRBJ1-6; perhaps TRBD1 as D (5 bases). The germline V and J ends were trimmed by 3 bases and 6 bases, with 9 bases remaining between them. Germline V gene sequence: CDR1 SGHTA, CDR2 FQGNSA. The CDR3 has 14 amino acids. CDR3 coding DNA: TGTGCCAGCAGCTTGGGGGATGGTAATTCACCCCTCCACTTT. It yields the protein CASSLGDGNSPLHF.

This clone was seen a single time. The chain joins TRBV5-4 to TRBJ1-3; unclear D gene. Germline CDR1 reads SGHNT; CDR2 reads YYREEE (reference sequence). The ends were cut back, 2 bases at V and 0 bases at J, with 9 bases in the middle. There are 15 residues in the CDR3. As DNA, the CDR3 is TGTGCCAGCAGCTTAGGGATTGGCTCTGGAAACACCATATATTTT. It encodes CASSLGIGSGNTIYF. The full variable domain, in which reference TRBV5-4 and TRBJ1-3 provide the parts outside the CDR3, is ETGVTQSPTHLIKTRGQQVTLRCSSQSGHNTVSWYQQALGQGPQFIFQYYREEENGRGNFPPRFSGLQFPNYSSELNVNALELDDSALYLCASSLGIGSGNTIYFGEGSWLTVV.

The chain has TRBV7-9 and TRBJ1-6; D ambiguous. CDR3 length: 14 residues. The germline V and J ends were trimmed by 1 base and 7 bases, with 8 bases remaining between them. Germline CDR1 is SEHNR and CDR2 is FQNEAQ (reference sequence). The CDR3 is CASSLGYMNSPLHF. The DNA for the CDR3 is TGTGCCAGCAGCTTAGGGTATATGAATTCACCCCTCCACTTT.

The rearrangement joins TRBV6-5 to TRBJ2-7; TRBD1 matches at 10 bases. The V gene's germline CDR1 is MNHEY and CDR2 SVGAGI. The length of the CDR3 is 15 residues. V dropped 4 bases and J dropped 5; count of bases not matched to a gene: 8. The CDR3 region is CASSSSGQGSHEQYF. For the CDR3, the DNA is TGTGCCAGCAGTTCCTCGGGACAGGGGTCCCACGAGCAGTACTTC.

This clone appeared a few times. The V and J genes are TRBV20-1 and TRBJ2-7; no clear D. This CDR3 is built from 11 residues. Between the trimmed V and J ends, which lost 5 bases and 0 bases, there was a span of 5 bases. Germline V gene data show CDR1 as DFQATT and CDR2 as SNEGSKA (reference sequence). Written as DNA, the CDR3 is TGCAGTGCTGTGAGCTCCTACGAGCAGTACTTC. As protein: CSAVSSYEQYF.

This clone has just one count. The genes are TRBV14 and TRBJ2-5, with 10 bases aligning to TRBD2. Germline-derived CDR1 and CDR2 are SGHDN and FVKESK. The CDR3 totals 20 residues. Germline trimming cut 3 bases from V and 4 bases from J; bases unmatched to any gene: 20. The DNA for the CDR3 is TGTGCCAGCAGCCAGCTCCCCCCCGCATCTAGCGGGGGAGGGATAGAGACCCAGTACTTC. Translation: CASSQLPPASSGGGIETQYF.